This T cell receptor beta chain was identified during a study of T cell responses to AZD1222 COVID-19 vaccine. Study results and caveats: Donors skewed white British and female; clonal diversity was possibly underestimated.

Clones were read by immunoSEQ multiplex PCR, and TCRdb kept only the in-frame ones, dropping some. Counted here are 90,000 to 150,000 clones, 70% to 90% occurring once; the ten biggest clones make up approximately 8.4%. The CDR3 runs to 15 residues. CDR1 LNHDA and CDR2 SQIVND come from the germline V gene (reference sequence). Trimming took 3 bases from V and 0 from J, leaving 9 bases between them. Regarding this clone: Its antigen is currently unknown.

The TCR comes from an adult in good health. Here the sequenced sample was peripheral blood, taken on day 0 of AZD1222 vaccination. The chain joins TRBV19 to TRBJ2-4; tentative D call: TRBD2 (6 bases). The chain's CDR3 is CASSIGTLAKNIQYF. CDR3 in DNA: TGTGCCAGTAGTATCGGGACTTTAGCCAAAAACATTCAGTACTTC. The entire variable domain, with the rest obtained from reference TRBV19 and TRBJ2-4, is as follows: DGGITQSPKYLFRKEGQNVTLSCEQNLNHDAMYWYRQDPGQGLRLIYYSQIVNDFQKGDIAEGYSVSREKKESFPLTVTSAQKNPTAFYLCASSIGTLAKNIQYFGAGTRLSVL.